This T cell receptor (beta chain) derives from a study of T cell changes during pregnancy in multiple sclerosis. The CDR3 is made up of 15 amino acids. The V end was cut by 6 bases, the J end by 0 bases, with 14 bases between. The germline CDR1 and CDR2 sequences are MGHDK and SYGVNS. Sequenced by immunoSEQ multiplex PCR; TCRdb stores in-frame clones only, minus some. The table includes 35,000 to 40,000 clones, about nine tenths detected once. Sequencing was performed on CD4+ T cells from peripheral blood mononuclear cells, taken after pregnancy. The chain is built from TRBV25-1 and TRBJ2-5, with unresolved D. This clonotype originated in a female donor in good health, enrolled as a control in a pregnancy study. CDR3 region: CASSDPNWYQETQYF. CDR3 DNA: TGTGCCAGCAGCGATCCCAACTGGTACCAAGAGACCCAGTACTTC.